These 2 T cell receptor beta chains originate from one sample sequenced in a study of T cell responses to AZD1222 COVID-19 vaccine. Repertoires were generated with immunoSEQ multiplex PCR, while TCRdb's copy carries only in-frame clones and drops some. The table shows about 110,000 clones, with around 82% occurring only once. Here the sequenced sample was peripheral blood, taken on day 0 of AZD1222 vaccination. These receptors originate from an adult in good health.

V is TRBV18 and J is TRBJ1-5; D unclear. Trimming stripped 5 bases from V and 0 bases from J, with 8 bases between. This CDR3 has 14 residues. The germline gives CDR1 KGHSH, CDR2 LQKENI. CDR3 coding DNA: TGTGCCAGCTCAACACGTAATAGCAATCAGCCCCAGCATTTT. Amino acid sequence: CASSTRNSNQPQHF.

The CDR3 here is CASTPGDLPNTEAFF. As DNA, the CDR3 is TGCGCCAGCACCCCCGGCGACTTGCCGAACACTGAAGCTTTCTTT. This chain uses TRBV5-1 with TRBJ1-1; D remains ambiguous. Trimming shortened V by 6 bases and J by 1 base, and 16 bases separated the two germline ends. The CDR3 runs to 15 residues. The germline CDR1 and CDR2 sequences are SGHRS and YFSETQ.